A selection of T cell receptor beta chains follows, all from one sample in a study of T cell responses to AZD1222 COVID-19 vaccine. Method: immunoSEQ multiplex PCR; TCRdb's copy keeps in-frame clones and lacks some. Counted here are 110,000 to 150,000 clones, around 89% occurring once; the ten biggest clones make up 4.7%. Material: peripheral blood, obtained on day 0 of AZD1222 vaccination. The receptors come from an adult in good health. CDR3s include the opening cysteine and the closing phenylalanine or tryptophan. A D gene is named only where the DNA matches it firmly. Size is omitted from some rows. Given values are once, few, many or a class for expanded clones.

clone size: NA; D gene: NA; J gene: TRBJ1-2; V gene: TRBV7-2; CDR3 DNA: TGTGCCAGCAGCTTACCAGGTCTCTATGGCTACACCTTC; CDR3 protein: CASSLPGLYGYTF
clone size: NA; D gene: NA; J gene: TRBJ1-1; V gene: TRBV7-2; CDR3 DNA: TGTGCCAGCAGCATTCAGGGAGCGATCACTGAAGCTTTCTTT; CDR3 protein: CASSIQGAITEAFF
clone size: NA; D gene: NA; J gene: TRBJ1-5; V gene: TRBV12-3/TRBV12-4; CDR3 DNA: TGTGCCAGCAGTTTAGAGGTGCGTCAGCCCCAGCATTTT; CDR3 protein: CASSLEVRQPQHF
clone size: few; D gene: NA; J gene: TRBJ2-2; V gene: TRBV5-1; CDR3 DNA: TGCGCCAGCAGCTTGGATGTGGGAGAGGGGACCGGGGAGCTGTTTTTT; CDR3 protein: CASSLDVGEGTGELFF
clone size: NA; D gene: TRBD2; J gene: TRBJ2-1; V gene: TRBV7-3; CDR3 DNA: TGTGCCAGCAGCCTAGCGGGAGTTAACAATGAGCAGTTCTTC; CDR3 protein: CASSLAGVNNEQFF
clone size: NA; D gene: NA; J gene: TRBJ1-4; V gene: TRBV11-2; CDR3 DNA: TGTGCCAGCAGCACAGAATTTGGGACTAATGAAAAACTGTTTTTT; CDR3 protein: CASSTEFGTNEKLFF
clone size: NA; D gene: NA; J gene: TRBJ1-1; V gene: TRBV2; CDR3 DNA: TGTGCCAGCCTCAGTGGGGGATTGAACACTGAAGCTTTCTTT; CDR3 protein: CASLSGGLNTEAFF
clone size: NA; D gene: NA; J gene: TRBJ1-2; V gene: TRBV2; CDR3 DNA: TGTGCCAGCGAGTGGCGCAGGACAACTAACTATGGCTACACCTTC; CDR3 protein: CASEWRRTTNYGYTF
clone size: NA; D gene: NA; J gene: TRBJ1-6; V gene: TRBV9; CDR3 DNA: TGTGCCAGCAGCGAAGGTAACCTTAATTCACCCCTCCACTTT; CDR3 protein: CASSEGNLNSPLHF
clone size: once; D gene: TRBD1; J gene: TRBJ1-2; V gene: TRBV14; CDR3 DNA: TGTGCCAGCAGCCAAGAAACGGGACAGGGCGGCACCAGGACCTTC; CDR3 protein: CASSQETGQGGTRTF
clone size: NA; D gene: TRBD1; J gene: TRBJ1-1; V gene: TRBV30; CDR3 DNA: TGTGCCTGGAGTGTACGTGGACAGGGGGTTTGGGACACTGAAGCTTTCTTT; CDR3 protein: CAWSVRGQGVWDTEAFF
clone size: NA; D gene: TRBD2; J gene: TRBJ2-3; V gene: TRBV6-5; CDR3 DNA: TGTGCCAGCAGCGAGACTAGCGGGGGGTCGGATACGCAGTATTTT; CDR3 protein: CASSETSGGSDTQYF
clone size: NA; D gene: NA; J gene: TRBJ2-1; V gene: TRBV5-1; CDR3 DNA: TGCGCCAGCAGCCCTCAGGGGATGGGGCAGTTCTTC; CDR3 protein: CASSPQGMGQFF
clone size: NA; D gene: NA; J gene: TRBJ2-2; V gene: TRBV4-1; CDR3 DNA: TGCGCCAGCAGCCAAGGAGGGGCAGCCTCTACGAACACCGGGGAGCTGTTTTTT; CDR3 protein: CASSQGGAASTNTGELFF
clone size: NA; D gene: NA; J gene: TRBJ1-2; V gene: TRBV6-1; CDR3 DNA: TGTGCCAGCAGTGCAAGCCTCGGGAGGGGAGCTAACTATGGCTACACCTTC; CDR3 protein: CASSASLGRGANYGYTF
clone size: NA; D gene: NA; J gene: TRBJ1-1; V gene: TRBV7-2; CDR3 DNA: TGTGCCAGCAGCTTAGAGGGAGGGCCGGGCCCCAGCATGAACACTGAAGCTTTCTTT; CDR3 protein: CASSLEGGPGPSMNTEAFF